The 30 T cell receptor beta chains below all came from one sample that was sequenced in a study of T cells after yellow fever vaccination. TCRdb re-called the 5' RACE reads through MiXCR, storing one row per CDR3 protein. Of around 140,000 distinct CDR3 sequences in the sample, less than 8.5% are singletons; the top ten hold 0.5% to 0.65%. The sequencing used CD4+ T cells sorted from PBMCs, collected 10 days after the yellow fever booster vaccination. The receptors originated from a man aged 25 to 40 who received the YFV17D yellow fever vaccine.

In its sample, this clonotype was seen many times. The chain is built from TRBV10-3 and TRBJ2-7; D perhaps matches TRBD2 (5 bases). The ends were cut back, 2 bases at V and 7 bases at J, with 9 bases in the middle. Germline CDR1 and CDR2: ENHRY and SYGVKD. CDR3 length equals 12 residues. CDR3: CAISETTGEQYF. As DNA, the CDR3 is TGTGCCATCAGTGAGACGACGGGGGAGCAGTACTTC.

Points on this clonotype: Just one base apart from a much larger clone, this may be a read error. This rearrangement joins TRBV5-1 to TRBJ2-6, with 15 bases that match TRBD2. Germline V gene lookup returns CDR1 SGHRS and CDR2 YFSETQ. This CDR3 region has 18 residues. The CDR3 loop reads CACSLGLAGGSGANVLTF. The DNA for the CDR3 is TGCGCCTGCAGCTTGGGACTAGCGGGAGGATCCGGGGCCAACGTCCTGACTTTC. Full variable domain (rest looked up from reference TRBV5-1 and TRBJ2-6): KAGVTQTPRYLIKTRGQQVTLSCSPISGHRSVSWYQQTPGQGLQFLFEYFSETQRNKGNFPGRFSGRQFSNSRSEMNVSTLELGDSALYLCACSLGLAGGSGANVLTFGAGSRLTVL.

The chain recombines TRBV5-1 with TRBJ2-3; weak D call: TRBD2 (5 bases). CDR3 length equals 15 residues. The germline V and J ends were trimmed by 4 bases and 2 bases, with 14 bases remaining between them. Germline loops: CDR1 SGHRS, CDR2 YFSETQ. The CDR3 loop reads CASSLQRIDTDTQYF. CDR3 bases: TGCGCCAGCAGCCTGCAGCGGATCGACACAGATACGCAGTATTTT.

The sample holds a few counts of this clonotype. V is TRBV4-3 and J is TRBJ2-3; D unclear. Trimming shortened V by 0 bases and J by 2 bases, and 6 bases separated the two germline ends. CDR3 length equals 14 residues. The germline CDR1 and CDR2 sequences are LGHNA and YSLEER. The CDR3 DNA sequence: TGCGCCAGCAGCCAAGATTGGTTCACAGATACGCAGTATTTT. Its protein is CASSQDWFTDTQYF.

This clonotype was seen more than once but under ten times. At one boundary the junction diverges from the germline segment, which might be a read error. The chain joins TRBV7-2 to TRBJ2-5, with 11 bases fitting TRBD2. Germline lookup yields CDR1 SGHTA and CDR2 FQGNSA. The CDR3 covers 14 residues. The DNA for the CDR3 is TGTGCCAGCAGCTTAGGGGGACTAGCGGTCGCAGGGGACTTC. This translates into CASSLGGLAVAGDF.

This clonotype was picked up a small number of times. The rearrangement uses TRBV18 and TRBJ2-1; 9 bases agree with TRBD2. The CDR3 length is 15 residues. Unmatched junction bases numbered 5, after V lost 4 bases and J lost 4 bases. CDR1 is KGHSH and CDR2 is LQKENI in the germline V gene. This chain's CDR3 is CASSLKTSGYNEQFF. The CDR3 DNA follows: TGTGCCAGCTCACTTAAGACTAGCGGATACAATGAGCAGTTCTTC.

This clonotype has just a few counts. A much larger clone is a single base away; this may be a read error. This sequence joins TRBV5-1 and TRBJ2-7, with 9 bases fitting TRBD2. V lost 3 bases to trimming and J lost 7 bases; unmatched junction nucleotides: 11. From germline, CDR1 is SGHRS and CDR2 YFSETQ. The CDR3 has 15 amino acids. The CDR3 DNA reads TGCGCCAGCAGCTCTTATGCTAGCGGGACGAAGGAGCAGTACTTC. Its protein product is CASSSYASGTKEQYF.

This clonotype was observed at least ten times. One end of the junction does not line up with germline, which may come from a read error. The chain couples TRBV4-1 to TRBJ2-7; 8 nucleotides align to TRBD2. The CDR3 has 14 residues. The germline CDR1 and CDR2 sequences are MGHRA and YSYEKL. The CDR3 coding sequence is TGCGCCAGCAGCCAAGATAGAGGGGAGCGGGAGTACCGCTTC. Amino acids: CASSQDRGEREYRF.

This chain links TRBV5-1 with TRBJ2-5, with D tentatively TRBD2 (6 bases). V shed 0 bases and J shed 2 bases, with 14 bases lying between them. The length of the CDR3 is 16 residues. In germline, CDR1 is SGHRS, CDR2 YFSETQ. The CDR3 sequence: CASSLALSRGQETQYF. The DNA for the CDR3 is TGCGCCAGCAGCTTGGCCCTCTCGCGGGGTCAAGAGACCCAGTACTTC.

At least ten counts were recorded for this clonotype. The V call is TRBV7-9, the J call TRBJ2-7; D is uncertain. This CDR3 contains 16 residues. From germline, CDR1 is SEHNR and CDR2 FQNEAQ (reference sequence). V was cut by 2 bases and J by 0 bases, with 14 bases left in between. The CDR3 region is CASSLSRSISSYEQYF. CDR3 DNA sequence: TGTGCCAGCAGCTTAAGCAGGTCGATCAGCTCCTACGAGCAGTACTTC.

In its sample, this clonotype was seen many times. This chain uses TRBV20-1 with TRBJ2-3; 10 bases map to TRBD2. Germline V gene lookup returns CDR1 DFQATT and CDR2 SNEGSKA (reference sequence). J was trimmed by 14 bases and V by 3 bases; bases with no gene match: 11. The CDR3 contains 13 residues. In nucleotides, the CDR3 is TGCAGTGCTAGCCCTAGCGGGGGCCCGGGGGTGTATTTT. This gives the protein CSASPSGGPGVYF.

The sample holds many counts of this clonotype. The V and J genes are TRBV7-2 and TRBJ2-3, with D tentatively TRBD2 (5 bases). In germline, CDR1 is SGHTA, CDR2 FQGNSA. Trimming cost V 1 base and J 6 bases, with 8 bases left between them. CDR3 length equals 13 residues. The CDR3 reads CASSLVSGDTQYF. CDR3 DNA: TGTGCCAGCAGCTTAGTGTCGGGGGATACGCAGTATTTT.

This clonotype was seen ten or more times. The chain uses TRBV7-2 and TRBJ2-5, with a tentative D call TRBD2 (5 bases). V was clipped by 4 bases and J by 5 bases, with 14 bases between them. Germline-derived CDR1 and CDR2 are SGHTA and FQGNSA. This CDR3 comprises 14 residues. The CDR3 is CASSSSSLGETQYF. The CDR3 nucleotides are TGTGCCAGCAGCTCCTCTAGCCTCGGGGAGACCCAGTACTTC.

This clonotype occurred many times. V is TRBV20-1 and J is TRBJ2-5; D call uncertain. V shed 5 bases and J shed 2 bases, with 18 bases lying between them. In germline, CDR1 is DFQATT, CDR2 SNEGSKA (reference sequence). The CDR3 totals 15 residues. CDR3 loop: CSARIAAENQETQYF. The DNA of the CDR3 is TGCAGTGCTCGGATCGCGGCGGAAAATCAAGAGACCCAGTACTTC.

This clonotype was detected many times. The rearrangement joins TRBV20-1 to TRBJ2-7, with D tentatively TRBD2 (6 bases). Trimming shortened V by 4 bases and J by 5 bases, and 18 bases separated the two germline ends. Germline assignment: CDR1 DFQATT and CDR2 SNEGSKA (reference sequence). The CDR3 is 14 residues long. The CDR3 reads CSANLGVGGHEQYF. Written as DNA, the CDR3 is TGCAGTGCTAACTTAGGGGTGGGGGGTCACGAGCAGTACTTC.

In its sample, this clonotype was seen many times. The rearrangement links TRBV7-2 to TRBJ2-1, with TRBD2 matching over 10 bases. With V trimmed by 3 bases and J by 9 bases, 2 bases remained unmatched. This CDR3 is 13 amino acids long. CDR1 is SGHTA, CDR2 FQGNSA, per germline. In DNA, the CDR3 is TGTGCCAGCAGCTTGGGACTAGCGTTTGAGCAGTTCTTC. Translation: CASSLGLAFEQFF.

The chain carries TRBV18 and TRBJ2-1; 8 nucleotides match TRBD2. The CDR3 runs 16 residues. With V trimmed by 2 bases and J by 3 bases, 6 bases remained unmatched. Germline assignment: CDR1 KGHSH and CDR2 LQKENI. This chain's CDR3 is CASSPVAGIGYNEQFF. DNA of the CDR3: TGTGCCAGCTCACCAGTAGCGGGAATCGGCTACAATGAGCAGTTCTTC.

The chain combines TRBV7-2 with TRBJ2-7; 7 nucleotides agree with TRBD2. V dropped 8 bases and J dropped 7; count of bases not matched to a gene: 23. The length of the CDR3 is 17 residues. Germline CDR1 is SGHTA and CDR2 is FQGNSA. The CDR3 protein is CASGVTSVMGWGGEQYF. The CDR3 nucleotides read TGTGCCAGCGGCGTAACTAGCGTCATGGGATGGGGGGGTGAGCAGTACTTC.

The CDR3 DNA follows: TGTGCCAGCAGTTACTCCGGCTTGCCAAACTCTGGGGCCAACGTCCTGACTTTC. Amino acid sequence: CASSYSGLPNSGANVLTF. This chain links TRBV6-5 with TRBJ2-6; no firm D call. CDR1 is MNHEY, CDR2 SVGAGI, per germline. V gave up 0 bases and J gave up 0 bases, with 12 bases separating them. The CDR3 is 18 amino acids.

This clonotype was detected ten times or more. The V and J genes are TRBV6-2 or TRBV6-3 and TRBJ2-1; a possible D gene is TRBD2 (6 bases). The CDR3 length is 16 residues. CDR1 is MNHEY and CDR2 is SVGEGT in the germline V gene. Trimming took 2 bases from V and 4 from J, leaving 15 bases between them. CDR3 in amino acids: CASSYVGGSPYNEQFF. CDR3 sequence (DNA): TGTGCCAGCAGTTACGTTGGGGGGTCCCCTTACAATGAGCAGTTCTTC.

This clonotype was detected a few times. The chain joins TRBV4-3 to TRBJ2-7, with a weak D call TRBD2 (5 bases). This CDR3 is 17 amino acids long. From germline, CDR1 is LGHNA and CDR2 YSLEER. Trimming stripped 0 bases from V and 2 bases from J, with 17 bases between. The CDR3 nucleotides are TGCGCCAGCAGCCAAGAATGGGTAGCGACATTACCCTACGAGCAGTACTTC. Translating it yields CASSQEWVATLPYEQYF.

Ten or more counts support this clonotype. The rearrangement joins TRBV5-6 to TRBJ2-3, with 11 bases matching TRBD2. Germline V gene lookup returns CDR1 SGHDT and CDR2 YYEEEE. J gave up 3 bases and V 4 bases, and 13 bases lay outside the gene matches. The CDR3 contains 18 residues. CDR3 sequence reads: CASSPRLAGGLRTDTQYF. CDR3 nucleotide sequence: TGTGCCAGCAGCCCCCGTTTAGCGGGAGGGCTGAGGACAGATACGCAGTATTTT.

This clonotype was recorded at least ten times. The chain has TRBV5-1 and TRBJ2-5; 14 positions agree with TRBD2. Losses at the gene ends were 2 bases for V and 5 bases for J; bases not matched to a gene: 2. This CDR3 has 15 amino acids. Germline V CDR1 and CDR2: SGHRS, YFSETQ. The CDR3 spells CASSFGTSGSETQYF. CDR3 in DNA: TGCGCCAGCAGCTTCGGGACTAGCGGGAGTGAGACCCAGTACTTC.

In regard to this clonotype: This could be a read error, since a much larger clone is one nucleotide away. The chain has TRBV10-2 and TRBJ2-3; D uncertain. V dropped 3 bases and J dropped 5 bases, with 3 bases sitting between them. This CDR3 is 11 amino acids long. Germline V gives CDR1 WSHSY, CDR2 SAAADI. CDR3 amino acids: CASSDIDTQYF. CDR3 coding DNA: TGCGCCAGCAGTGACATAGATACGCAGTATTTT.

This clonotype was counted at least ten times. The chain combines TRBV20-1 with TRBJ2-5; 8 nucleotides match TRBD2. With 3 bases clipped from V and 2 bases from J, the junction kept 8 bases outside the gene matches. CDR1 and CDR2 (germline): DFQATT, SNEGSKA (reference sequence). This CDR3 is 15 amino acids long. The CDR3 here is CSASIGLAGQETQYF. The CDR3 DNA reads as TGCAGTGCTAGCATAGGACTAGCTGGGCAAGAGACCCAGTACTTC.

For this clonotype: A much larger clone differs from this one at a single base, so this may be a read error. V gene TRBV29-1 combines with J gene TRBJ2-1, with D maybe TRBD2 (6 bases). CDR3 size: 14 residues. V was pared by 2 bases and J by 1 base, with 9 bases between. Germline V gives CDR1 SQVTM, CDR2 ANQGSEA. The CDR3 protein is CSVEIGRSYNEQFF. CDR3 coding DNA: TGCAGCGTTGAAATCGGGAGATCCTACAATGAGCAGTTCTTC.

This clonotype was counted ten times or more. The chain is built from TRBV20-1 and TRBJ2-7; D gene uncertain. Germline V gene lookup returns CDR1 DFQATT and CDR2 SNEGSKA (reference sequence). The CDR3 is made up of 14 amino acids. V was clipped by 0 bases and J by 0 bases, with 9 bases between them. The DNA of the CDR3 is TGCAGTGCTAGAGACGACCTTTCCTCCTACGAGCAGTACTTC. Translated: CSARDDLSSYEQYF.

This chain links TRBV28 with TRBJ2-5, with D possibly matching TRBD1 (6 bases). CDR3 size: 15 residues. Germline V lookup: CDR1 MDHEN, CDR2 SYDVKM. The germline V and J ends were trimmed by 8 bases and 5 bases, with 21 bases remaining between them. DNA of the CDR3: TGTGCCAGCCTCTTAAGGGTTGGGGGCCGGGAGACCCAGTACTTC. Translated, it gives CASLLRVGGRETQYF.

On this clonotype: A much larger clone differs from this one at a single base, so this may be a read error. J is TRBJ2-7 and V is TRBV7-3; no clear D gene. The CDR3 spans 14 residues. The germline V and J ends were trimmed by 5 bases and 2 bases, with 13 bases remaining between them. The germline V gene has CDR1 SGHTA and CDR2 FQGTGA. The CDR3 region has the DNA TGTGCCAGCAGCCGGTATATGACCCCCTACGAGCAGTACTTC. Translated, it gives CASSRYMTPYEQYF.

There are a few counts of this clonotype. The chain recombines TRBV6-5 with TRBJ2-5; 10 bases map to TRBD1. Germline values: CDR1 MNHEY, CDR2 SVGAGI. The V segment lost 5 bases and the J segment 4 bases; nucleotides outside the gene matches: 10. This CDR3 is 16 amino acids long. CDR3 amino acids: CASSRAMTGGGETQYF. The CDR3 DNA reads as TGTGCCAGCAGTCGGGCTATGACAGGGGGCGGAGAGACCCAGTACTTC.